The next 2 T cell receptor beta chains were all read from a single sample in a study of cytomegalovirus exposure and HLA in healthy donors. The PCR was carried out with 60 Vbeta primers and 13 Jbeta primers. Clones were sequenced by immunoSEQ multiplex PCR, and TCRdb holds only the in-frame ones, with some missing. The sample shows some 150,000 clones, under 85% of them seen only once. Sequencing was done on a sample of PBMCs. Source of these receptors: a woman aged 25 to 39 in good health and CMV-seronegative.

The chain is built from TRBV7-6 and TRBJ2-6; 7 bases are shared with TRBD2. V shed 4 bases and J 2 bases; nucleotides not matched to a gene: 2. The germline V gene encodes CDR1 SGHVS and CDR2 FNYEAQ. The CDR3 sequence is 15 residues long. The CDR3 sequence is CASSSSGAGANVLTF. The CDR3 DNA sequence: TGTGCCAGCAGCTCCAGCGGGGCTGGGGCCAACGTCCTGACTTTC.

The chain joins TRBV6-1 to TRBJ1-4, with 7 nucleotides matching TRBD1. The CDR3 length is 14 residues. J lost 2 bases, V lost 7 bases, and 4 bases had no gene match. The germline CDR1 and CDR2 sequences are MNHNS and SASEGT. CDR3 in DNA: TGTGCCAGCACCGACAGGGTGACTAATGAAAAACTGTTTTTT. Encoded protein: CASTDRVTNEKLFF.